Reported below is one TCR beta chain. At one end the junction does not follow the germline gene, possibly because of a read error. When the RNA was reverse transcribed, random hexamers were used with an input of roughly 0.45 to 1 ug. Each CDR3 protein gets one entry after TCRdb re-called the immunoSEQ multiplex PCR reads with MiXCR. The sample records over 95,000 distinct CDR3 sequences, about nine tenths being singletons. The sample is drawn from a study of CD8 T cells in Susac syndrome. Looked up from germline, CDR1 is SGHVS and CDR2 is FQNEAQ. This CDR3 is built from 14 residues. The chain links TRBV7-8 to TRBJ2-3; TRBD2 matches at 9 bases. The sample consisted of CD4+ T cells from PBMCs. The source is a human donor in good health. The CDR3 coding sequence is TGTGCCAGCGGACTGGGGACTAGCAGAGATACGCAGTATTTT. It yields the protein CASGLGTSRDTQYF.